The rows below give T cell receptor beta chains drawn from one sample of a study of T cell responses to AZD1222 COVID-19 vaccine. TCRdb's table, derived via immunoSEQ multiplex PCR, lists solely in-frame clones and lacks some. Here the sample spans under 130,000 clones, roughly 91% being singletons. The specimen was peripheral blood, collected on day 0 of AZD1222 vaccination. The receptors derive from an adult in good health. Both conserved end residues are trimmed from each CDR3. Each record gives: V gene, clone size, CDR3 protein. The size field is filled for only some rows; it gives once, few, many or a size class.

V: TRBV28
size: .
CDR3: ASSDNRGFDLH

V: TRBV2
size: few
CDR3: ASSKTGNQPQH

V: TRBV7-9
size: .
CDR3: ASSWDSTTNEKLF

V: TRBV28
size: .
CDR3: ASSSPSGPSTDTQY

V: TRBV27
size: .
CDR3: ASRKSNYNEQF

V: TRBV6-2/TRBV6-3
size: .
CDR3: ASSWGLARDEQF

V: TRBV9
size: .
CDR3: ASSPGGSRNEQF

V: TRBV6-5
size: .
CDR3: ASSYRGTRVYEQY

V: TRBV6-5
size: .
CDR3: ASSYRTGNTEAF

V: TRBV19
size: .
CDR3: ASSGDYYEQY

V: TRBV11-3
size: .
CDR3: ASSPAASAHTYEQY

V: TRBV28
size: .
CDR3: ASSHDSDRF

V: TRBV4-1
size: once
CDR3: ASSPLRSSTDTQY

V: TRBV3-1/TRBV3-2
size: .
CDR3: ASSQLTANYGYT

V: TRBV3-1/TRBV3-2
size: few
CDR3: ASSPGHSEQY

V: TRBV5-4
size: .
CDR3: ASSSLSGQGNSPLH

V: TRBV6-5
size: .
CDR3: ASSYSGPAIEKLF

V: TRBV11-2
size: .
CDR3: ASSLNAGMNTEAF

V: TRBV7-3
size: .
CDR3: ASSPSRAASYNEQF

V: TRBV2
size: .
CDR3: ASRPQGPNYGYT

V: TRBV28
size: .
CDR3: ASSLGSGGVNTEAF

V: TRBV12-3/TRBV12-4
size: .
CDR3: ASSSGYEKLF

V: TRBV19
size: .
CDR3: ASSIDRWQSFGYT

V: TRBV11-3
size: .
CDR3: ASSLASAGNYGYT

V: TRBV3-1/TRBV3-2
size: .
CDR3: ASSQWADQETQY

V: TRBV7-3
size: .
CDR3: ASSLSRNSYEQY

V: TRBV19
size: .
CDR3: ASSTAGGNTGELF

V: TRBV6-1
size: .
CDR3: ASSEWGNSGANVLT

V: TRBV6-5
size: .
CDR3: ASTVPRNPLH

V: TRBV3-1/TRBV3-2
size: .
CDR3: ASSPTRPSGKYEQY

V: TRBV2
size: .
CDR3: ASSERSGSGNQPQH

V: TRBV6-5
size: once
CDR3: ASSSNVKAVEKLF

V: TRBV10-3
size: .
CDR3: AISGVTDAYEQY

V: TRBV5-4
size: .
CDR3: ASSSIEGYEQY

V: TRBV5-1
size: .
CDR3: ASSFGTRDNEQF

V: TRBV30
size: .
CDR3: AWSGNSNQPQH

V: TRBV2
size: .
CDR3: ASRTDVQETQY

V: TRBV19
size: .
CDR3: ASSIERPGWSNQPQH

V: TRBV28
size: .
CDR3: ASSLVGLAGGHNEQF

V: TRBV25-1
size: .
CDR3: ASSELERSEQY

V: TRBV7-2
size: .
CDR3: ASSLARLAGGQGELF

V: TRBV6-5
size: .
CDR3: ASRLHRDTPLGYT

V: TRBV7-9
size: few
CDR3: ASSLVSGGIRGYT

V: TRBV7-2
size: .
CDR3: ASSPGQGLDSGNTIY

V: TRBV13
size: .
CDR3: ASSPATGHGNIQY

V: TRBV28
size: .
CDR3: ASRHSGMFTDTQY

V: TRBV7-9
size: .
CDR3: ASSSAQVATDTQY

V: TRBV5-6
size: .
CDR3: ASSLLDPTGYT

V: TRBV27
size: .
CDR3: ASSLQGGSDTQY

V: TRBV4-2
size: .
CDR3: ASSQVLEGAGNTIY

V: TRBV7-8
size: once
CDR3: ASSLGWYRQGREKLF

V: TRBV18
size: once
CDR3: ASSPPRHLGYGYT

V: TRBV19
size: .
CDR3: ASSVGTSGSRGYYNEQF

V: TRBV11-2
size: .
CDR3: ASSPRMGDVEAF